This TCR beta chain derives from a study of blood T cell repertoires in COVID-19. Study context: Acute and convalescent COVID-19 specimens originated in the United States, Italy and Spain. PBMCs, B-cell-depleted T cells, or T cells provided the cDNA or gDNA that made up the material.

Germline CDR1 and CDR2: SGHAT and FQNNGV. Germline trimming cut 3 bases from V and 15 bases from J; bases unmatched to any gene: 6. The CDR3 length is 13 residues. As handled by the study authors: Reference gene primer amplification yielded estimated nucleated cell counts. Sequencing used immunoSEQ multiplex PCR; TCRdb keeps in-frame clones, though not all of them. That table gives V, J and clone size, and the DNA gave D and trimming. Counted here are about 150,000 clones, roughly 80% occurring once; the ten biggest clones make up roughly 1.5%. This chain links TRBV11-2 with TRBJ2-1; 12 nucleotides match TRBD2. Sequencing was done on a sample of peripheral blood. The source of this sequence is a man at least 80 years old with acute or convalescent COVID-19. The CDR3 bases are TGTGCCAGCAGCTTCCTAGCGGGGGGGTATGCGTTCTTC. Protein product: CASSFLAGGYAFF.